These 32 T cell receptor beta chains originate from one sample sequenced in a study of cytomegalovirus exposure and HLA in healthy donors. The PCR contained 60 Vbeta and 13 Jbeta primers. Measured with immunoSEQ multiplex PCR; TCRdb has only the in-frame clones, and not every one. The sample consists of about 130,000 clones, about 84% of them appearing once. The specimen sequenced was PBMCs. Source of these receptors: a boy between 10 and 17 years old in good health and CMV-seronegative.

This clone is a singleton in its sample. The chain has TRBV2 and TRBJ1-1; TRBD1 matches at 12 bases. This CDR3 region has 14 residues. Trimming took 6 bases from V and 6 from J; bases not matched to a gene: 5. From germline, CDR1 is SNHLY and CDR2 FYNNEI. The CDR3 spells CASRPGQGAPEAFF. DNA for the CDR3: TGTGCCAGCAGGCCGGGACAGGGGGCCCCTGAAGCTTTCTTT.

In its sample, this clone was seen once. The V call is TRBV30, the J call TRBJ2-1, with 7 bases that match TRBD2. Germline CDR1 reads GTSNPN; CDR2 reads SVGIG (reference sequence). The CDR3 runs 15 residues. V lost 0 bases and J lost 3; bases outside the gene matches: 5. CDR3 coding DNA: TGTGCCTGGAGTGTACTGGCGGGGGTCTACAATGAGCAGTTCTTC. Amino acid sequence: CAWSVLAGVYNEQFF. The full variable domain, with the rest looked up from reference TRBV30 and TRBJ2-1, is SQTIHQWPATLVQPVGSPLSLECTVEGTSNPNLYWYRQAAGRGLQLLFYSVGIGQISSEVPQNLSASRPQDRQFILSSKKLLLSDSGFYLCAWSVLAGVYNEQFFGPGTRLTVL.

There are a few counts of this clone. This chain links TRBV5-1 with TRBJ2-2; maybe TRBD2 (5 bases). Germline V gives CDR1 SGHRS, CDR2 YFSETQ. Trimming took off 4 bases at V and 6 bases at J, with 16 bases between the two ends. This CDR3 contains 15 residues. CDR3 protein: CASSPDTGLSGELFF. The CDR3 DNA is TGCGCCAGCAGCCCTGACACGGGGTTATCCGGGGAGCTGTTTTTT.

The chain recombines TRBV19 with TRBJ1-2; D ambiguous. This CDR3 spans 16 amino acids. CDR1 LNHDA and CDR2 SQIVND come from the germline V gene (reference sequence). V was pared by 3 bases and J by 8 bases, with 22 bases between. The CDR3 spells CASSMKLEGESVGYTF. The DNA for the CDR3 is TGTGCCAGTAGTATGAAACTGGAAGGAGAAAGTGTGGGCTACACCTTC.

The rearrangement joins TRBV30 to TRBJ2-3; 10 bases agree with TRBD2. The CDR3 spans 14 residues. Germline CDR1 reads GTSNPN; CDR2 reads SVGIG (reference sequence). V was pared by 0 bases and J by 4 bases, with 1 base of the junction left unmatched. The DNA for the CDR3 is TGTGCCTGGAGTGTTAGCGGGAGGTCAGATACGCAGTATTTT. It is translated as CAWSVSGRSDTQYF.

The CDR3 sequence: CASSSETGGAETQYF. CDR3 nucleotides: TGTGCCAGCAGCTCAGAGACAGGGGGCGCCGAGACCCAGTACTTC. The V and J genes are TRBV13 and TRBJ2-5, with 10 bases lining up with TRBD1. The germline V gene encodes CDR1 PRHDT and CDR2 FYEKMQ (reference sequence). V shed 4 bases and J 5 bases; nucleotides not matched to a gene: 7. The length of the CDR3 is 15 residues.

The sample holds one count of this clone. The genes are TRBV5-4 and TRBJ1-3; the D is unclear. Trimming removed 3 bases at V and 3 bases at J, with 13 bases between. The CDR3 has 15 residues. Germline CDR1 is SGHNT and CDR2 is YYREEE (reference sequence). CDR3 nucleotide sequence: TGTGCCAGCAGCTCCGGCCCTGAGGGTGGAAACACCATATATTTT. It codes for CASSSGPEGGNTIYF.

The chain uses TRBV9 and TRBJ2-1; no firm D call. V was trimmed by 0 bases and J by 6 bases, leaving 7 bases between them. The V gene's germline CDR1 is SGDLS and CDR2 YYNGEE. The CDR3 is made up of 13 amino acids. The CDR3 is CASSVGAANEQFF. In nucleotides, the CDR3 is TGTGCCAGCAGCGTAGGGGCCGCCAATGAGCAGTTCTTC.

This sequence joins TRBV7-9 and TRBJ1-2; D unclear. Trimming removed 5 bases at V and 1 base at J, with 20 bases between. From germline, CDR1 is SEHNR and CDR2 FQNEAQ (reference sequence). This CDR3 is built from 17 residues. CDR3: CASSPPGRISNNYGYTF. Here the CDR3 DNA reads TGTGCCAGCAGCCCCCCCGGCAGGATCTCAAATAACTATGGCTACACCTTC.

The chain is built from TRBV7-2 and TRBJ2-1, with D possibly TRBD2 on 5 matching bases. The CDR3 contains 14 residues. Germline-derived CDR1 and CDR2 are SGHTA and FQGNSA. Deletions cut 1 base from V and 7 bases from J, with 11 bases between. CDR3 sequence reads: CASSLGQRGNEQFF. CDR3 sequence (DNA): TGTGCCAGCAGCTTAGGCCAGAGAGGGAATGAGCAGTTCTTC.

The chain carries TRBV19 and TRBJ2-1, with 8 positions matching TRBD2. Germline V CDR1 and CDR2: LNHDA, SQIVND (reference sequence). V dropped 4 bases and J dropped 4; count of bases not matched to a gene: 9. The CDR3 sequence is 16 residues long. CDR3 sequence reads: CASSTGAGAPYNEQFF. The CDR3 nucleotides read TGTGCCAGTAGTACAGGAGCGGGAGCCCCTTACAATGAGCAGTTCTTC.

The chain recombines TRBV5-1 with TRBJ2-5, with 9 bases lining up with TRBD1. J was trimmed by 1 base and V by 4 bases; bases with no gene match: 5. The CDR3 is 15 residues long. Germline V gene data show CDR1 as SGHRS and CDR2 as YFSETQ. The CDR3 sequence is CASSVRTGAQETQYF. CDR3 DNA: TGCGCCAGCAGCGTAAGGACAGGGGCCCAAGAGACCCAGTACTTC. The whole variable domain, remainder taken from reference TRBV5-1 and TRBJ2-5, is KAGVTQTPRYLIKTRGQQVTLSCSPISGHRSVSWYQQTPGQGLQFLFEYFSETQRNKGNFPGRFSGRQFSNSRSEMNVSTLELGDSALYLCASSVRTGAQETQYFGPGTRLLVL.

The CDR3 coding sequence is TGTGCCAGCAGTGAAGGTGCCCACCGGGTAGAAAACACCATATATTTT. This gives the protein CASSEGAHRVENTIYF. The rearrangement links TRBV2 to TRBJ1-3; D unresolved. The CDR3 totals 16 residues. Looked up from germline, CDR1 is SNHLY and CDR2 is FYNNEI. V lost 1 base, J lost 6 bases, and 16 bases lay in between.

The chain uses TRBV29-1 and TRBJ1-1; D not resolved. The CDR3 runs to 11 residues. Per the germline V gene, CDR1 is SQVTM and CDR2 is ANQGSEA. The V and J ends lost 5 bases and 2 bases respectively, with 6 bases between them. The chain's CDR3 is CSVQHNTEAFF. As DNA, the CDR3 is TGCAGCGTTCAACATAACACTGAAGCTTTCTTT. Filled out from reference TRBV29-1 and TRBJ1-1, the complete variable domain reads SAVISQKPSRDICQRGTSLTIQCQVDSQVTMMFWYRQQPGQSLTLIATANQGSEATYESGFVIDKFPISRPNLTFSTLTVSNMSPEDSSIYLCSVQHNTEAFFGQGTRLTVV.

This rearrangement joins TRBV5-1 to TRBJ2-5; a possible D gene is TRBD2 (5 bases). Germline V gene sequence: CDR1 SGHRS, CDR2 YFSETQ. The CDR3 sequence is 18 residues long. V was cut by 0 bases and J by 2 bases, with 20 bases left in between. CDR3 loop: CASSLASFSTGTQETQYF. As DNA, the CDR3 is TGCGCCAGCAGCTTGGCCTCTTTTTCGACGGGAACGCAAGAGACCCAGTACTTC.

This chain uses TRBV2 with TRBJ2-7; TRBD1 agrees at 7 bases. CDR3 length: 12 amino acids. J gave up 7 bases and V 10 bases, and 10 bases lay outside the gene matches. The V gene's germline CDR1 is SNHLY and CDR2 FYNNEI. In nucleotides, the CDR3 is TGTGCCACTGTCGGCCTCAGGGGGGAGCAGTACTTC. This sequence encodes CATVGLRGEQYF.

The chain employs TRBV30 and TRBJ2-7; 10 bases match TRBD2. CDR1 GTSNPN and CDR2 SVGIG come from the germline V gene (reference sequence). The V segment lost 0 bases and the J segment 0 bases; nucleotides outside the gene matches: 2. The CDR3 has 15 amino acids. This CDR3 reads CAWSVSGRSSYEQYF. In DNA form, the CDR3 reads TGTGCCTGGAGTGTTAGCGGGAGGTCCTCCTACGAGCAGTACTTC.

The V gene is TRBV4-1, the J gene TRBJ1-1, with 8 positions matching TRBD1. Germline V CDR1 and CDR2: MGHRA, YSYEKL. The CDR3 loop spans 15 amino acids. Unmatched junction bases numbered 5, after V lost 4 bases and J lost 1 base. The CDR3 bases are TGCGCCAGCAGCCGTGGTCAGGGGGCGAACACTGAAGCTTTCTTT. Protein product: CASSRGQGANTEAFF.

This chain connects TRBV7-6 to TRBJ2-1; 8 bases are a match to TRBD1. The CDR3 covers 14 residues. Germline CDR1 SGHVS, CDR2 FNYEAQ. The ends lost 2 bases at V and 9 bases at J; junction bases unmatched: 6. In DNA, the CDR3 is TGTGCCAGCAGCTTAAGACAGGGGATTTCTGAGCAGTTCTTC. This translates into CASSLRQGISEQFF.

The V and J genes are TRBV4-1 and TRBJ2-2; D is ambiguous. CDR3 length: 14 amino acids. CDR1 and CDR2 (germline): MGHRA, YSYEKL. Trimming removed 1 base at V and 4 bases at J, with 7 bases between. The CDR3 here is CASSQVIGTGELFF. The CDR3 region has the DNA TGCGCCAGCAGCCAAGTCATCGGCACCGGGGAGCTGTTTTTT.

The CDR3 loop is CAWSSTRGNGYTF. Here the CDR3 DNA reads TGTGCCTGGAGTAGTACAAGGGGTAATGGCTACACCTTC. The chain has TRBV30 and TRBJ1-2; possible D gene TRBD1, 5 bases. The V gene's germline CDR1 is GTSNPN and CDR2 SVGIG (reference sequence). The V gene lost 2 bases and the J gene lost 6 bases, with 13 bases spanning the gap. The CDR3 runs to 13 residues.

This clone was seen once. The sample holds other DNA sequences that translate to the same CDR3. The DNA for the CDR3 is TGCGCCAGCAGCCTTCTAGCGTTGGGCACAGATACGCAGTATTTT. Translation: CASSLLALGTDTQYF. This chain joins TRBV5-1 and TRBJ2-3, with a possible D match to TRBD2 (6 bases). The V end was cut by 4 bases, the J end by 1 base, with 13 bases between. Germline CDR1 SGHRS, CDR2 YFSETQ. This CDR3 comprises 15 residues. Combining the CDR3 with reference TRBV5-1 and TRBJ2-3 gives the whole variable domain KAGVTQTPRYLIKTRGQQVTLSCSPISGHRSVSWYQQTPGQGLQFLFEYFSETQRNKGNFPGRFSGRQFSNSRSEMNVSTLELGDSALYLCASSLLALGTDTQYFGPGTRLTVL.

This clone was recorded a few times. V and J are TRBV6-5 and TRBJ2-5; 7 nucleotides match TRBD2. Germline CDR1 MNHEY, CDR2 SVGAGI. V shed 0 bases, J shed 5 bases, and the junction held 9 bases outside the gene matches. This CDR3 region has 16 residues. CDR3 amino acids: CASSYSAGVVGETQYF. The CDR3 DNA sequence: TGTGCCAGCAGTTACTCGGCGGGAGTGGTCGGCGAGACCCAGTACTTC.

This chain joins TRBV4-1 and TRBJ2-7; TRBD2 agrees at 7 bases. This CDR3 has 14 residues. CDR1 is MGHRA and CDR2 is YSYEKL in the germline V gene. Germline trimming cut 1 base from V and 4 bases from J; bases unmatched to any gene: 4. The chain's CDR3 is CASSQGGGSYEQYF. The CDR3 DNA follows: TGCGCCAGCAGCCAAGGGGGGGGGAGTTACGAGCAGTACTTC.

This clone was recorded a few times. The V gene is TRBV30, the J gene TRBJ2-7; D remains unclear. Germline CDR1 GTSNPN, CDR2 SVGIG (reference sequence). V was pared by 4 bases and J by 0 bases, with 7 bases between. CDR3 length: 12 amino acids. The CDR3 is CAWTTFSYEQYF. The CDR3 DNA follows: TGTGCCTGGACCACTTTCTCCTACGAGCAGTACTTC.

The chain uses TRBV2 and TRBJ1-6; D remains unclear. Between the trimmed V and J ends, which lost 1 base and 10 bases, there was a span of 14 bases. The CDR3 is 15 amino acids. CDR1 and CDR2 (germline): SNHLY, FYNNEI. In nucleotides, the CDR3 is TGTGCCAGCAGTGAAGTAAGAGGGCCGAACTCACCCCTCCACTTT. Translating it yields CASSEVRGPNSPLHF.

In this sample, this clone turned up once. The rearrangement joins TRBV6-1 to TRBJ2-7; the D gene is possibly TRBD2 (6 bases). CDR1 MNHNS and CDR2 SASEGT come from the germline V gene. The V end was cut by 4 bases, the J end by 0 bases, with 10 bases between. The CDR3 consists of 14 residues. Written as DNA, the CDR3 is TGTGCCAGCAGTGTAGCGGTCAGCTCCTACGAGCAGTACTTC. Residues: CASSVAVSSYEQYF.

This rearrangement joins TRBV12-5 to TRBJ2-7; 8 bases agree with TRBD2. Germline V gene sequence: CDR1 LGHNT, CDR2 FRNRAP. Losses at the gene ends were 5 bases for V and 6 bases for J; bases not matched to a gene: 3. This CDR3 comprises 12 residues. In DNA, the CDR3 is TGTGCTAGTGGTCCGGGGGGGAGCGAGCAGTACTTC. Protein sequence: CASGPGGSEQYF.

The chain links TRBV5-5 to TRBJ2-3, with TRBD2 matching over 15 bases. Germline CDR1 is SGHKS and CDR2 is YYEKEE (reference sequence). V shed 4 bases, J shed 5 bases, and the junction held 5 bases outside the gene matches. The CDR3 has 16 residues. This chain's CDR3 is CASSPRTSGRVDTQYF. CDR3 DNA sequence: TGTGCCAGCAGCCCCCGGACTAGCGGGAGGGTAGATACGCAGTATTTT.

This clone was detected only once. The gene calls are TRBV18 and TRBJ2-1, with 12 bases that match TRBD2. J gave up 5 bases and V 3 bases, and 5 bases lay outside the gene matches. The CDR3 totals 16 residues. Germline V gene sequence: CDR1 KGHSH, CDR2 LQKENI. The DNA of the CDR3 is TGTGCCAGCTCACCGTCTAGCGGGAGGGCCAACAATGAGCAGTTCTTC. It codes for CASSPSSGRANNEQFF.

Here the CDR3 DNA reads TGTGCCAGCAGCCGGGGGGGCCCAGGGTACGAGCAGTACTTC. Translated, it gives CASSRGGPGYEQYF. V gene TRBV5-6 combines with J gene TRBJ2-7, with TRBD2 identical over 8 bases. This CDR3 comprises 14 residues. V dropped 4 bases and J dropped 4; count of bases not matched to a gene: 7. Germline CDR1 reads SGHDT; CDR2 reads YYEEEE.

This chain links TRBV7-9 with TRBJ2-3; 13 bases line up with TRBD2. CDR3 size: 16 residues. Germline V gives CDR1 SEHNR, CDR2 FQNEAQ (reference sequence). CDR3 loop: CALPSGTSGIIDTQYF. The CDR3 nucleotides read TGTGCTCTTCCTTCCGGGACTAGCGGGATTATAGATACGCAGTATTTT.